This T cell receptor (beta chain) emerged from a study of technical replicates of blood from several donors. Data came from immunoSEQ multiplex PCR; TCRdb stores just in-frame clones and leaves some out. Here the sample spans 73,000 or so clones, around nine tenths being singletons. The origin of this receptor is a human donor in good health. The source material was T cells isolated from PBMCs.

CDR3 loop: CASSLYLNTEAFF. CDR3 DNA sequence: TGTGCCAGCAGCTTGTACTTAAACACTGAAGCTTTCTTT. This chain joins TRBV5-4 and TRBJ1-1; the D is unclear. Germline assignment: CDR1 SGHNT and CDR2 YYREEE (reference sequence). Trimming left V 1 base short and J 2 bases short, with 6 bases between. The CDR3 runs to 13 residues.